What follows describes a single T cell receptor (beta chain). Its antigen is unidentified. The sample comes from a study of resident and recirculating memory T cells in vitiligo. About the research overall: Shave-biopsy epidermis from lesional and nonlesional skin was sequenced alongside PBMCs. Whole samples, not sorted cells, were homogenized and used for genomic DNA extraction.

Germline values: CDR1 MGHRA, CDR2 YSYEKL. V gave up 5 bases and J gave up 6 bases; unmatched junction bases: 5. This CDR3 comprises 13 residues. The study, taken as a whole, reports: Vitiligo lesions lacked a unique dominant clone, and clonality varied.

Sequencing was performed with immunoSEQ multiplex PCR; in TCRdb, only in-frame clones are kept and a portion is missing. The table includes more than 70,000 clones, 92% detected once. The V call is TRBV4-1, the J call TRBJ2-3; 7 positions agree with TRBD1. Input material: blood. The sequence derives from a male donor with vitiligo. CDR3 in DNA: TGCGCCAGCAGCACGCACAGGGGCGATACGCAGTATTTT. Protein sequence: CASSTHRGDTQYF.